The present entry profiles one T cell receptor (beta chain) with its context. The data are from a study of blood T cell repertoires in COVID-19. As for the study in general: Samples taken during acute and convalescent COVID-19 were collected in the United States, Italy and Spain. From T cells, B-cell-depleted T cells, or PBMCs came the material, which was cDNA or gDNA.

In the source study's methods: Counts of nucleated cells, estimated from reference gene primer amplification, were obtained. Repertoires were generated with immunoSEQ multiplex PCR, while TCRdb's copy carries only in-frame clones and drops some. V, J and clone size reflect that table, while D and trimming were determined from the DNA. Among 60,000 to 75,000 clones, roughly 84% were seen once, and the ten largest hold less than 7%. The sequenced sample was peripheral blood. This clonotype was obtained from a woman between 70 and 85 years old with acute or convalescent COVID-19.

The CDR3 region is CASSLESNNSPLHF. In nucleotides, the CDR3 is TGCGCCAGCAGCTTGGAGAGTAATAATTCACCCCTCCACTTT. This sequence joins TRBV5-1 and TRBJ1-6, with D hard to call. The CDR3 covers 14 residues. CDR1 and CDR2 from the germline V gene are SGHRS and YFSETQ. The V end lost 0 bases, the J end lost 5 bases, and 6 bases lay between the germline ends. The full variable domain, completed using reference TRBV5-1 and TRBJ1-6, is KAGVTQTPRYLIKTRGQQVTLSCSPISGHRSVSWYQQTPGQGLQFLFEYFSETQRNKGNFPGRFSGRQFSNSRSEMNVSTLELGDSALYLCASSLESNNSPLHFGNGTRLTVT.